This T cell receptor (beta chain) was found in a study of T cell clonotyping in hematopoietic cell transplantation. Study-wide context: Cytoreduction preceded collection of pretransplant recipient samples.

V dropped 6 bases and J dropped 2 bases, with 8 bases sitting between them. This CDR3 contains 13 residues. From germline, CDR1 is MNHNY and CDR2 SVGAGI (reference sequence). Stated time point: recipient sample about 28 days before transplant, after cytoreduction. Turning to this clone: As yet, its antigen is unknown.

Data came from immunoSEQ multiplex PCR; TCRdb stores just in-frame clones and leaves some out. The sample lists around 37,000 clones, approximately 81% occurring once. General study points: Without cell sorting, CD4 versus CD8 contributions remain unresolved.

Sequencing used peripheral blood mononuclear cells, obtained before stem cell transplant. J is TRBJ1-3 and V is TRBV6-6, with TRBD1 as a possible D gene (5 bases). This receptor was obtained from a man aged 55 to 70 with acute myeloid leukemia. Some clones in this sample may be carry-over from other donors' samples. CDR3 nucleotide sequence: TGTGCCAGCAGGACAGTAACTGGAAACACCATATATTTT. Its translation is CASRTVTGNTIYF.